These 8 T cell receptor beta chains were all obtained from the same sample, sequenced in a study of cytomegalovirus exposure and HLA in healthy donors. The PCR was carried out with 60 Vbeta primers and 13 Jbeta primers. Here immunoSEQ multiplex PCR was the method, and the copy in TCRdb shows in-frame clones only, minus some. In the table there are some 150,000 clones, roughly 60% of which are singletons. Sequenced sample: PBMCs. The source is a woman aged 40 to 49 in good health and CMV-seronegative.

The chain joins TRBV11-2 to TRBJ2-3; 7 bases map to TRBD2. The V gene end was trimmed by 8 bases and the J gene end by 0 bases; junction bases not matched to a gene: 5. This CDR3 has 14 amino acids. Germline CDR1 is SGHAT and CDR2 is FQNNGV. CDR3 bases: TGTGCCAGCCTCTACGGGGGGAGCACAGATACGCAGTATTTT. Amino acids: CASLYGGSTDTQYF.

This clone was observed a handful of times. The genes are TRBV6-1 and TRBJ1-2; a possible D gene is TRBD1 (6 bases). Trimming stripped 2 bases from V and 4 bases from J, with 17 bases between. Per the germline V gene, CDR1 is MNHNS and CDR2 is SASEGT. CDR3 length: 16 amino acids. DNA of the CDR3: TGTGCCAGCAGTGAACGAGCCCAGGGGAGTCTCTATGGCTACACCTTC. It codes for CASSERAQGSLYGYTF.

The V gene is TRBV5-1, the J gene TRBJ2-2; TRBD2 aligns across 8 bases. Trimming cost V 2 bases and J 8 bases; bases outside gene matches: 5. Germline V lookup: CDR1 SGHRS, CDR2 YFSETQ. The CDR3 runs to 14 residues. As DNA, the CDR3 is TGCGCCAGCAGCTTTTTAGCGGGGACAGGGGAGCTGTTTTTT. Encoded protein: CASSFLAGTGELFF. Full variable domain (missing parts from reference TRBV5-1 and TRBJ2-2): KAGVTQTPRYLIKTRGQQVTLSCSPISGHRSVSWYQQTPGQGLQFLFEYFSETQRNKGNFPGRFSGRQFSNSRSEMNVSTLELGDSALYLCASSFLAGTGELFFGEGSRLTVL.

The CDR3 region is CASTRGFSGTYGYTF. CDR3 sequence (DNA): TGTGCCAGCACCCGAGGATTCTCGGGTACCTATGGCTACACCTTC. The chain recombines TRBV28 with TRBJ1-2, with no clear D. Trimming pared 7 bases from V and 4 bases from J, leaving 19 bases between. CDR3 size: 15 residues. CDR1 and CDR2 (germline): MDHEN, SYDVKM.

J is TRBJ1-1 and V is TRBV29-1; D is perhaps TRBD1 (5 bases). There are 12 residues in the CDR3. Germline V gene lookup returns CDR1 SQVTM and CDR2 ANQGSEA. Trimming cost V 3 bases and J 10 bases, with 15 bases left between them. The CDR3 is CSVDPRGSRAFF. The CDR3 DNA sequence: TGCAGCGTTGATCCTAGGGGCAGCAGAGCTTTCTTT.

The V gene is TRBV5-1, the J gene TRBJ1-2; D remains ambiguous. Germline V gives CDR1 SGHRS, CDR2 YFSETQ. The CDR3 has 16 amino acids. V lost 0 bases to trimming and J lost 4 bases, with 16 bases between them. The CDR3 nucleotides are TGCGCCAGCAGCTTGGTGGAGGGCCCGGTGGGCTATGGCTACACCTTC. This codes for CASSLVEGPVGYGYTF.

The chain carries TRBV7-2 and TRBJ1-3; tentative D call: TRBD1 (6 bases). CDR1 SGHTA and CDR2 FQGNSA come from the germline V gene. Trimming cost V 5 bases and J 0 bases, with 14 bases left between them. The CDR3 is 16 residues long. The CDR3 protein is CASSGGHSSSGNTIYF. As DNA, the CDR3 is TGTGCCAGCAGCGGGGGCCACTCCAGCTCTGGAAACACCATATATTTT.

This clone was counted once. This chain's CDR3 is CASSLAGGQGPSSYEQYF. The CDR3 nucleotides are TGTGCCAGCAGCTTAGCGGGGGGACAGGGGCCCAGCTCCTACGAGCAGTACTTC. The chain carries TRBV7-2 and TRBJ2-7; TRBD1 aligns across 10 bases. Trimming cost V 0 bases and J 0 bases; bases outside gene matches: 8. CDR1 is SGHTA and CDR2 is FQGNSA in the germline V gene. This CDR3 has 18 residues.